By share of the sample, the clone carrying this T cell receptor beta chain is medium-sized. No antigen is known for it. Germline CDR1 SEHNR, CDR2 FQNEAQ (reference sequence). The CDR3 is 12 amino acids. Trimming took 1 base from V and 7 from J, leaving 8 bases between them. The data derive from a study of breast tumors, draining lymph nodes, adjacent tissues. Findings and limits, study-wide: Luminal-like breast cancer showed significantly greater tumor-nontumor repertoire similarity than basal-like breast cancer did. Tumor T cell lymph node origin was a supported hypothesis, not proven.

TCRdb reanalysed the multiplex PCR reads using MiXCR and keeps one entry per CDR3 protein. The sample carries about 52,000 distinct CDR3 sequences, 42% recorded once. This chain joins TRBV7-9 and TRBJ2-7; D call uncertain. The sequence came from a female donor with breast cancer. Some clones in this sample may be carry-over from other donors' samples. Sequences were obtained from breast tumor tissue. The CDR3, as DNA: TGTGCCAGCAGCTTAGTAATCGGAGAGCAGTACTTC. This sequence encodes CASSLVIGEQYF.